This entry lists 32 T cell receptor beta chains sequenced from one sample in a study of cytomegalovirus exposure and HLA in healthy donors. Using immunoSEQ multiplex PCR, the repertoire was profiled, and TCRdb retains in-frame clones only, with some absent. In the table there are about 130,000 clones, approximately 88% of which are singletons. The specimen sequenced was PBMCs. These receptors were obtained from a young woman in good health and CMV-seronegative.

This chain's CDR3 is CASGSTGTGASYNEQFF. The CDR3 nucleotides read TGTGCCAGCGGATCGACCGGGACAGGGGCCTCCTACAATGAGCAGTTCTTC. V and J are TRBV2 and TRBJ2-1; 10 nucleotides line up with TRBD1. This CDR3 is built from 17 residues. CDR1 and CDR2 from the germline V gene are SNHLY and FYNNEI. V shed 8 bases, J shed 0 bases, and the junction held 10 bases outside the gene matches. Based on the CDR3 plus reference TRBV2 and TRBJ2-1, the full variable domain is EPEVTQTPSHQVTQMGQEVILRCVPISNHLYFYWYRQILGQKVEFLVSFYNNEISEKSEIFDDQFSVERPDGSNFTLKIRSTKLEDSAMYFCASGSTGTGASYNEQFFGPGTRLTVL.

This chain connects TRBV27 to TRBJ2-7, with 10 nucleotides matching TRBD1. V gave up 8 bases and J gave up 3 bases; unmatched junction bases: 10. The CDR3 extends over 15 amino acids. Looked up from germline, CDR1 is MNHEY and CDR2 is SMNVEV (reference sequence). CDR3 nucleotide sequence: TGTGCCAGCTCGACCGGGGACAGGGGATTCTACGAGCAGTACTTC. Translation: CASSTGDRGFYEQYF.

The J gene is TRBJ2-1, the V gene TRBV6-4; 7 bases are a match to TRBD2. There are 16 residues in the CDR3. CDR1 and CDR2 (germline): MRHNA, SNTAGT. V dropped 3 bases and J dropped 2; count of bases not matched to a gene: 7. The CDR3 reads CASSENAGEAYNEQFF. The DNA for the CDR3 is TGTGCCAGCAGTGAAAATGCGGGAGAGGCCTACAATGAGCAGTTCTTC.

The CDR3 DNA is TGCGCCAGCAGGGCTCTATGGGACAGCTTCGGTGGCTACACCTTC. Translating gives CASRALWDSFGGYTF. The gene calls are TRBV5-1 and TRBJ1-2; TRBD1 matches at 7 bases. The CDR3 has 15 amino acids. Per the germline V gene, CDR1 is SGHRS and CDR2 is YFSETQ. Trimming at V came to 5 bases and at J to 7 bases, leaving 14 bases not matched to a gene. Using reference TRBV5-1 and TRBJ1-2 for the parts outside the CDR3, the full variable domain is KAGVTQTPRYLIKTRGQQVTLSCSPISGHRSVSWYQQTPGQGLQFLFEYFSETQRNKGNFPGRFSGRQFSNSRSEMNVSTLELGDSALYLCASRALWDSFGGYTFGSGTRLTVV.

The chain combines TRBV27 with TRBJ1-5; no clear D. V lost 4 bases to trimming and J lost 4 bases, with 5 bases between them. This CDR3 has 12 residues. Per germline, CDR1 MNHEY and CDR2 SMNVEV (reference sequence). CDR3 protein: CASSSPNQPQHF. In DNA form, the CDR3 reads TGTGCCAGCAGTTCTCCGAATCAGCCCCAGCATTTT.

The rearrangement joins TRBV15 to TRBJ2-3, with a possible D match to TRBD1 (6 bases). The CDR3 extends over 14 amino acids. V dropped 5 bases and J dropped 2 bases, with 11 bases sitting between them. Germline CDR1 and CDR2: LNHNV and YYDKDF (reference sequence). The CDR3 DNA sequence: TGTGCCACCAGCCGGGACACTCCCACAGATACGCAGTATTTT. This sequence encodes CATSRDTPTDTQYF.

This rearrangement joins TRBV2 to TRBJ2-7, with 8 nucleotides matching TRBD2. Germline CDR1 reads SNHLY; CDR2 reads FYNNEI. V lost 8 bases, J lost 3 bases, and 9 bases stayed unmatched. CDR3 length equals 14 residues. The CDR3 sequence: CASGESGRVYEQYF. The CDR3 DNA sequence: TGTGCCAGCGGAGAGAGCGGGAGAGTCTACGAGCAGTACTTC.

The chain couples TRBV5-1 to TRBJ1-2; 7 bases line up with TRBD1. The CDR3 has 14 amino acids. The ends lost 7 bases at V and 4 bases at J; junction bases unmatched: 10. Germline CDR1 reads SGHRS; CDR2 reads YFSETQ. The CDR3 DNA reads TGCGCCAGCTCAACAGATGACAGGGTCTATGGCTACACCTTC. This translates into CASSTDDRVYGYTF.

This clone was seen a few times. The V and J genes are TRBV28 and TRBJ2-1; the match to TRBD2 covers 8 bases. Germline V gene lookup returns CDR1 MDHEN and CDR2 SYDVKM. The V and J ends lost 9 bases and 8 bases, in that order; junction bases with no gene match: 9. CDR3 size: 13 residues. CDR3 coding DNA: TGTGCCAGTGGGTCAGCGGGAGTTGATGAGCAGTTCTTC. Protein sequence: CASGSAGVDEQFF.

The rearrangement links TRBV5-1 to TRBJ1-4, with 12 positions matching TRBD1. Germline V gene lookup returns CDR1 SGHRS and CDR2 YFSETQ. Trimming removed 2 bases from V and 0 bases from J; junction bases left unmatched: 8. This CDR3 is 19 amino acids long. In nucleotides, the CDR3 is TGCGCCAGCAGCTTTGGGGACAGGGGGCGTAAACCAACTAATGAAAAACTGTTTTTT. It codes for CASSFGDRGRKPTNEKLFF.

The gene calls are TRBV27 and TRBJ2-1; 9 bases match TRBD1. Germline trimming cut 4 bases from V and 8 bases from J; bases unmatched to any gene: 3. The CDR3 length is 13 residues. Germline V CDR1 and CDR2: MNHEY, SMNVEV (reference sequence). CDR3 region: CASSWTGDYEQFF. In DNA, the CDR3 is TGTGCCAGCAGTTGGACAGGGGATTATGAGCAGTTCTTC.

The chain uses TRBV19 and TRBJ1-1; D gene uncertain. CDR3 size: 13 residues. CDR1 and CDR2 (germline): LNHDA, SQIVND (reference sequence). Trimming removed 4 bases at V and 0 bases at J, with 6 bases between. CDR3 residues: CASSKSMNTEAFF. The CDR3 coding sequence is TGTGCCAGTAGTAAGAGCATGAACACTGAAGCTTTCTTT. Drawing the rest from reference TRBV19 and TRBJ1-1, the complete variable domain is DGGITQSPKYLFRKEGQNVTLSCEQNLNHDAMYWYRQDPGQGLRLIYYSQIVNDFQKGDIAEGYSVSREKKESFPLTVTSAQKNPTAFYLCASSKSMNTEAFFGQGTRLTVV.

The gene calls are TRBV6-1 and TRBJ2-7; the match to TRBD2 covers 9 bases. CDR1 and CDR2 (germline): MNHNS, SASEGT. The trim removed 3 bases at V and 4 bases at J, leaving 10 bases unmatched. The CDR3 is 16 residues long. CDR3 amino acids: CASSDFRVAGVYEQYF. DNA for the CDR3: TGTGCCAGCAGTGATTTTCGGGTAGCGGGAGTGTACGAGCAGTACTTC.

The chain combines TRBV29-1 with TRBJ2-1, with 12 bases matching TRBD2. This CDR3 is 14 amino acids long. The germline gives CDR1 SQVTM, CDR2 ANQGSEA. The J segment lost 6 bases and the V segment lost 4 bases, leaving 4 bases of the junction unmatched. The DNA for the CDR3 is TGCAGCGTTGGCGGGACTAGCGGGCCCAATGAGCAGTTCTTC. This encodes CSVGGTSGPNEQFF.

The chain uses TRBV4-1 and TRBJ2-5; D not certain. This CDR3 is 15 amino acids long. Looked up from germline, CDR1 is MGHRA and CDR2 is YSYEKL. Trimming left V 1 base short and J 5 bases short, with 14 bases between. CDR3 nucleotide sequence: TGCGCCAGCAGCCAAGTAGAGGCCCCCCGGGAGACCCAGTACTTC. Translation: CASSQVEAPRETQYF.

For the CDR3, the DNA is TGTGCCAGCAGTCGACAGGGAATTAGCACAGATACGCAGTATTTT. Protein: CASSRQGISTDTQYF. The chain has TRBV2 and TRBJ2-3; TRBD1 matches at 7 bases. V shed 5 bases and J 0 bases; nucleotides not matched to a gene: 5. Germline V gene data show CDR1 as SNHLY and CDR2 as FYNNEI. CDR3 length: 15 residues.

The CDR3 sequence: CASSQATVNTEAFF. The CDR3 DNA is TGCGCCAGCAGCCAAGCGACAGTAAACACTGAAGCTTTCTTT. The chain joins TRBV4-1 to TRBJ1-1, with D tentatively TRBD1 (5 bases). Trimming stripped 1 base from V and 2 bases from J, with 8 bases between. Germline assignment: CDR1 MGHRA and CDR2 YSYEKL. The CDR3 is 14 residues long.

The chain carries TRBV4-1 and TRBJ2-1, with 7 bases identical to TRBD1. Per the germline V gene, CDR1 is MGHRA and CDR2 is YSYEKL. V lost 2 bases, J lost 4 bases, and 5 bases stayed unmatched. This CDR3 contains 15 residues. CDR3 loop: CASSQSGTDYNEQFF. CDR3 bases: TGCGCCAGCAGCCAATCCGGGACAGATTACAATGAGCAGTTCTTC.

This clone came up a few times. V gene TRBV10-3 combines with J gene TRBJ1-2; TRBD1 matches at 8 bases. The V gene end was trimmed by 3 bases and the J gene end by 1 base; junction bases not matched to a gene: 1. CDR1 and CDR2 (germline): ENHRY, SYGVKD. The CDR3 has 14 residues. CDR3: CAISEGQGNYGYTF. The CDR3 nucleotides are TGTGCCATCAGTGAAGGACAGGGTAACTATGGCTACACCTTC.

The V and J genes are TRBV19 and TRBJ2-1; 8 bases agree with TRBD2. The CDR3 length is 15 residues. Per the germline V gene, CDR1 is LNHDA and CDR2 is SQIVND (reference sequence). Unmatched junction bases numbered 11, after V lost 4 bases and J lost 9 bases. The CDR3 region is CASSKGAGVLSEQFF. Here the CDR3 DNA reads TGTGCCAGTAGTAAAGGAGCGGGAGTGTTGAGTGAGCAGTTCTTC.

This clone was seen ten or more times. The V call is TRBV4-2, the J call TRBJ2-7; TRBD2 aligns across 8 bases. J lost 4 bases, V lost 5 bases, and 13 bases had no gene match. Germline lookup yields CDR1 LGHNA and CDR2 YNFKEQ. The CDR3 has 16 residues. The CDR3 spells CASSIDSGTSYYEQYF. CDR3 bases: TGTGCCAGCAGCATCGACTCCGGGACTAGTTATTACGAGCAGTACTTC.

V usage is TRBV6-5 and J usage is TRBJ1-1, with 7 bases identical to TRBD1. Unmatched junction bases numbered 6, after V lost 5 bases and J lost 3 bases. The CDR3 is made up of 14 amino acids. Germline-derived CDR1 and CDR2 are MNHEY and SVGAGI. The CDR3 spells CASSADRADTEAFF. DNA for the CDR3: TGTGCCAGCAGTGCCGACAGGGCTGACACTGAAGCTTTCTTT.

This chain joins TRBV5-1 and TRBJ2-2; D uncertain. Trimming pared 0 bases from V and 8 bases from J, leaving 8 bases between. The CDR3 spans 13 residues. Per the germline V gene, CDR1 is SGHRS and CDR2 is YFSETQ. As DNA, the CDR3 is TGCGCCAGCAGCTTGGCCGAGGCAGGGGAGCTGTTTTTT. Encoded protein: CASSLAEAGELFF.

V and J are TRBV7-9 and TRBJ2-1, with 15 bases that match TRBD2. There are 18 residues in the CDR3. Germline assignment: CDR1 SEHNR and CDR2 FQNEAQ (reference sequence). The V segment lost 5 bases and the J segment 1 base; nucleotides outside the gene matches: 6. The CDR3 loop is CASSQGTSGRTSYNEQFF. CDR3 nucleotide sequence: TGTGCCAGCAGCCAAGGGACTAGCGGGAGGACTTCCTACAATGAGCAGTTCTTC. Looking up the rest from reference TRBV7-9 and TRBJ2-1 gives the full variable domain: DTGVSQNPRHKITKRGQNVTFRCDPISEHNRLYWYRQTLGQGPEFLTYFQNEAQLEKSRLLSDRFSAERPKGSFSTLEIQRTEQGDSAMYLCASSQGTSGRTSYNEQFFGPGTRLTVL.

This sequence joins TRBV14 and TRBJ2-3; TRBD2 agrees at 11 bases. This CDR3 spans 16 amino acids. J lost 3 bases, V lost 4 bases, and 6 bases had no gene match. Germline V gene data show CDR1 as SGHDN and CDR2 as FVKESK. The CDR3 is CASSLLAGGRTDTQYF. CDR3 DNA: TGTGCCAGCAGCCTTCTAGCGGGAGGAAGGACAGATACGCAGTATTTT.

The genes are TRBV6-1 and TRBJ2-7; 7 nucleotides line up with TRBD1. CDR1 and CDR2 (germline): MNHNS, SASEGT. The V and J ends lost 2 bases and 0 bases, in that order; junction bases with no gene match: 7. This CDR3 comprises 16 residues. For the CDR3, the DNA is TGTGCCAGCAGTGAATCACACCGGGACAGCTCCTACGAGCAGTACTTC. Protein: CASSESHRDSSYEQYF.

V usage is TRBV6-6 and J usage is TRBJ1-1; no clear D gene. Germline V gives CDR1 MNHNY, CDR2 SVGAGI (reference sequence). CDR3 length: 15 amino acids. Deletions cut 2 bases from V and 1 base from J, with 11 bases between. CDR3 loop: CASSYAPGTNTEAFF. CDR3 bases: TGTGCCAGCAGTTACGCTCCCGGTACGAACACTGAAGCTTTCTTT.

The CDR3 DNA follows: TGTGCCAGTAGTCCCGGGACAACTAACTATGGCTACACCTTC. Translating it yields CASSPGTTNYGYTF. This chain links TRBV19 with TRBJ1-2; TRBD1 might be the D (6 bases). CDR3 length: 14 residues. Between the trimmed V and J ends, which lost 5 bases and 0 bases, there was a span of 10 bases. The germline CDR1 and CDR2 sequences are LNHDA and SQIVND (reference sequence).

In this sample, this clone turned up once. This chain connects TRBV5-1 to TRBJ2-1; D unclear. This CDR3 is 17 amino acids long. The V gene lost 0 bases and the J gene lost 1 base, with 14 bases spanning the gap. Germline V lookup: CDR1 SGHRS, CDR2 YFSETQ. The CDR3 nucleotides are TGCGCCAGCAGCTTGGGCCCTGGCATCCATTCCTACAATGAGCAGTTCTTC. Residues: CASSLGPGIHSYNEQFF.

This chain links TRBV5-4 with TRBJ2-3; TRBD2 matches 14 bases. Germline V gives CDR1 SGHNT, CDR2 YYREEE (reference sequence). The J segment lost 1 base and the V segment lost 3 bases, leaving 4 bases of the junction unmatched. The length of the CDR3 is 17 residues. The CDR3 protein is CASSSTSGRDGTDTQYF. DNA for the CDR3: TGTGCCAGCAGCTCGACTAGCGGGAGGGATGGCACAGATACGCAGTATTTT.

V and J are TRBV28 and TRBJ2-1, with 8 bases lining up with TRBD2. The CDR3 spans 18 residues. From germline, CDR1 is MDHEN and CDR2 SYDVKM. V lost 2 bases, J lost 0 bases, and 9 bases stayed unmatched. The CDR3 here is CASSLGIRGGSSYNEQFF. The CDR3, as DNA: TGTGCCAGCAGTTTAGGGATTCGGGGGGGAAGCTCCTACAATGAGCAGTTCTTC.

The J gene is TRBJ2-5, the V gene TRBV7-9; D might be TRBD2 (5 bases). Germline lookup yields CDR1 SEHNR and CDR2 FQNEAQ (reference sequence). The CDR3 length is 16 residues. Trimming took off 0 bases at V and 5 bases at J, with 16 bases between the two ends. CDR3 in amino acids: CASSLAFAPGGETQYF. DNA for the CDR3: TGTGCCAGCAGCTTAGCGTTTGCTCCGGGCGGGGAGACCCAGTACTTC. The variable domain in full, with the rest retrieved from reference TRBV7-9 and TRBJ2-5, is DTGVSQNPRHKITKRGQNVTFRCDPISEHNRLYWYRQTLGQGPEFLTYFQNEAQLEKSRLLSDRFSAERPKGSFSTLEIQRTEQGDSAMYLCASSLAFAPGGETQYFGPGTRLLVL.